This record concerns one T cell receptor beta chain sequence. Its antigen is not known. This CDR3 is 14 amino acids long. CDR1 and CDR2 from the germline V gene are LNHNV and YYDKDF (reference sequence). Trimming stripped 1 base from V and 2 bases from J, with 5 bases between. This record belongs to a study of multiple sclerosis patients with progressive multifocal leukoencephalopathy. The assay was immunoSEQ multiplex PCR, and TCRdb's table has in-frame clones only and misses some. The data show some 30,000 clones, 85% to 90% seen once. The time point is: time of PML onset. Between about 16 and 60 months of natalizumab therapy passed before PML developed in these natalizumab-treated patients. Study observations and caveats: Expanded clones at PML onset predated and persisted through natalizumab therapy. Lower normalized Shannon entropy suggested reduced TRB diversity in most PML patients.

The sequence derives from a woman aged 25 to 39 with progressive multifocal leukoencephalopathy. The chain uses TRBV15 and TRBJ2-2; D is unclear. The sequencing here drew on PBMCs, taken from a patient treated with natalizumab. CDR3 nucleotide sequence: TGTGCCACCAGCAGAGCCGGAAACACCGGGGAGCTGTTTTTT. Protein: CATSRAGNTGELFF. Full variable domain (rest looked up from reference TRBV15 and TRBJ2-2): DAMVIQNPRYQVTQFGKPVTLSCSQTLNHNVMYWYQQKSSQAPKLLFHYYDKDFNNEADTPDNFQSRRPNTSFCFLDIRSPGLGDTAMYLCATSRAGNTGELFFGEGSRLTVL.